The 20 T cell receptor beta chains given below trace back to one sample, sequenced in a study of blood T cell repertoires in COVID-19. Assay: immunoSEQ multiplex PCR; the TCRdb copy retains only in-frame clones and omits some. The sample has over 150,000 clones; about 80% are singletons. Sequenced sample: peripheral blood. The receptor source for this set is a human donor with acute or convalescent COVID-19. The donor label of this sample is uncertain.

The chain has TRBV11-2 and TRBJ2-2; TRBD1 might be the D (6 bases). In germline, CDR1 is SGHAT, CDR2 FQNNGV. V was shortened by 3 bases and J by 7 bases, with 9 bases between the two germline ends. The CDR3 totals 13 residues. The CDR3 DNA follows: TGTGCCAGCAGCTTGGACAGAGGCGGGGAGCTGTTTTTT. This gives the protein CASSLDRGGELFF. Drawing the rest from reference TRBV11-2 and TRBJ2-2, the complete variable domain is EAGVAQSPRYKIIEKRQSVAFWCNPISGHATLYWYQQILGQGPKLLIQFQNNGVVDDSQLPKDRFSAERLKGVDSTLKIQPAKLEDSAVYLCASSLDRGGELFFGEGSRLTVL.

The J gene is TRBJ1-2, the V gene TRBV7-9; tentative D call: TRBD1 (5 bases). The CDR3 has 14 residues. The germline V gene has CDR1 SEHNR and CDR2 FQNEAQ (reference sequence). Trimming stripped 5 bases from V and 0 bases from J, with 10 bases between. The CDR3 sequence: CASSADSTNYGYTF. CDR3 in DNA: TGTGCCAGCAGCGCAGACAGCACTAACTATGGCTACACCTTC.

This clone was recorded only once. The chain is built from TRBV30 and TRBJ1-4; D uncertain. Trimming cost V 2 bases and J 5 bases, with 15 bases left between them. The V gene's germline CDR1 is GTSNPN and CDR2 SVGIG (reference sequence). CDR3 length equals 15 residues. CDR3 amino acids: CAWSTRLGGNEKLFF. The CDR3 nucleotides read TGTGCCTGGAGTACAAGACTCGGAGGAAATGAAAAACTGTTTTTT.

The chain has TRBV7-2 and TRBJ2-7, with TRBD2 matching over 12 bases. The CDR3 runs to 16 residues. The V gene end was trimmed by 3 bases and the J gene end by 2 bases; junction bases not matched to a gene: 5. Germline CDR1 and CDR2: SGHTA and FQGNSA. In DNA, the CDR3 is TGTGCCAGCAGCTTCTCTAGCGGGAGGGCCCCCTACGAGCAGTACTTC. Protein product: CASSFSSGRAPYEQYF.

CDR3 residues: CASSLATDTDTQYF. CDR3 DNA: TGTGCCAGCAGCTTAGCGACAGACACAGATACGCAGTATTTT. V is TRBV7-9 and J is TRBJ2-3, with D possibly being TRBD1 (5 bases). The CDR3 is made up of 14 amino acids. With 0 bases removed from V and 2 bases from J, the gap between germline ends came to 6 bases. Germline CDR1 SEHNR, CDR2 FQNEAQ (reference sequence). Full variable domain (outside the CDR3, taken from reference TRBV7-9 and TRBJ2-3): DTGVSQNPRHKITKRGQNVTFRCDPISEHNRLYWYRQTLGQGPEFLTYFQNEAQLEKSRLLSDRFSAERPKGSFSTLEIQRTEQGDSAMYLCASSLATDTDTQYFGPGTRLTVL.

A few counts support this clone. The chain has TRBV21-1 and TRBJ1-1; TRBD1 is the table's D call, not checked against the DNA. TRBV21-1 is an annotated pseudogene. This CDR3 region has 14 residues. DNA of the CDR3: TGTGCCAGCAGCAAAACAAGAAAGAACACTGAAGCTTTCTTT. Amino acid sequence: CASSKTRKNTEAFF.

This clone came up a few times. The DNA for the CDR3 is TGTGCCAGCATCTTAGAAGGGACAGGTCGATATGGCTACACCTTC. Its translation is CASILEGTGRYGYTF. V gene TRBV6-5 combines with J gene TRBJ1-2; 8 bases align to TRBD1. Germline CDR1 and CDR2: MNHEY and SVGAGI. V was pared by 7 bases and J by 5 bases, with 12 bases of the junction left unmatched. This CDR3 is built from 15 residues.

The chain recombines TRBV21-1 with TRBJ1-5; the table's D call, TRBD1, was not checked against the DNA. TRBV21-1 is designated a pseudogene. This CDR3 is built from 16 residues. The CDR3 DNA reads as TGTGCCAGCAGCAAACTGGCCAGATATAGCAATCAGCCCCAGCATTTT. Its protein is CASSKLARYSNQPQHF.

For the CDR3, the DNA is TGTGCCAGCTCACCACGTCGGGACTCATACTACGAGCAGTACTTC. Protein: CASSPRRDSYYEQYF. The V gene is TRBV18, the J gene TRBJ2-7, with D possibly being TRBD2 (6 bases). V shed 1 base and J shed 3 bases, with 13 bases lying between them. Germline loops: CDR1 KGHSH, CDR2 LQKENI. This CDR3 contains 15 residues. Drawing the rest from reference TRBV18 and TRBJ2-7, the complete variable domain is NAGVMQNPRHLVRRRGQEARLRCSPMKGHSHVYWYRQLPEEGLKFMVYLQKENIIDESGMPKERFSAEFPKEGPSILRIQQVVRGDSAAYFCASSPRRDSYYEQYFGPGTRLTVT.

This chain connects TRBV14 to TRBJ2-1; 12 nucleotides line up with TRBD1. The CDR3 sequence is 15 residues long. V was clipped by 1 base and J by 12 bases; unmatched bases: 7. The germline V gene encodes CDR1 SGHDN and CDR2 FVKESK. In nucleotides, the CDR3 is TGTGCCAGCAGCCAAGGGGGGACAGGGGGCGGAAGGCAGTTCTTC. Amino acid sequence: CASSQGGTGGGRQFF. Full variable domain (remainder filled in from reference TRBV14 and TRBJ2-1): EAGVTQFPSHSVIEKGQTVTLRCDPISGHDNLYWYRRVMGKEIKFLLHFVKESKQDESGMPNNRFLAERTGGTYSTLKVQPAELEDSGVYFCASSQGGTGGGRQFFGPGTRLTVL.

This sequence joins TRBV2 and TRBJ2-2; 10 bases are a match to TRBD2. CDR3 length: 15 residues. Per the germline V gene, CDR1 is SNHLY and CDR2 is FYNNEI. Trimming took 6 bases from V and 0 from J; bases not matched to a gene: 1. The CDR3 sequence: CASRLAGANTGELFF. CDR3 DNA: TGTGCCAGCAGGCTAGCGGGAGCGAACACCGGGGAGCTGTTTTTT. Together with reference TRBV2 and TRBJ2-2, the CDR3 gives the full variable domain: EPEVTQTPSHQVTQMGQEVILRCVPISNHLYFYWYRQILGQKVEFLVSFYNNEISEKSEIFDDQFSVERPDGSNFTLKIRSTKLEDSAMYFCASRLAGANTGELFFGEGSRLTVL.

This clone was detected only once. This chain connects TRBV5-4 to TRBJ2-7; the match to TRBD1 covers 8 bases. This CDR3 spans 14 amino acids. The junction had 6 bases not matched to a gene; V was cut back by 4 bases and J by 3 bases. CDR1 is SGHNT, CDR2 YYREEE, per germline (reference sequence). In DNA, the CDR3 is TGTGCCAGCAGCAAACAAGGACAGGGCTACGAGCAGTACTTC. Translating it yields CASSKQGQGYEQYF.

The V call is TRBV24-1, the J call TRBJ2-5; D call uncertain. This CDR3 region has 12 residues. V lost 7 bases and J lost 4, with 9 bases in between. Germline values: CDR1 KGHDR, CDR2 SFDVKD. CDR3 loop: CATRTCRETQYF. The CDR3 region has the DNA TGTGCCACCAGAACATGTCGAGAGACCCAGTACTTC.

CDR3 sequence: CSVARTVGTQYF. In DNA, the CDR3 is TGCAGCGTTGCGAGGACAGTAGGGACCCAGTACTTC. This rearrangement joins TRBV29-1 to TRBJ2-5; D is possibly TRBD1 (6 bases). V was shortened by 4 bases and J by 7 bases, with 13 bases between the two germline ends. Germline V gives CDR1 SQVTM, CDR2 ANQGSEA. The CDR3 loop spans 12 amino acids.

The chain couples TRBV9 to TRBJ1-6; D ambiguous. Germline loops: CDR1 SGDLS, CDR2 YYNGEE. Deletions cut 0 bases from V and 6 bases from J, with 7 bases between. This CDR3 is 14 amino acids long. The CDR3 sequence is CASSVAQTNSPLHF. For the CDR3, the DNA is TGTGCCAGCAGCGTAGCACAGACTAATTCACCCCTCCACTTT.

This clone was recorded once. This chain uses TRBV18 with TRBJ2-7; TRBD1 matches 7 bases. Germline V lookup: CDR1 KGHSH, CDR2 LQKENI. V trimming: 6 bases; J trimming: 3 bases; junction bases outside the gene matches: 8. The CDR3 totals 14 residues. CDR3 region: CASSPGQWGYEQYF. As DNA, the CDR3 is TGTGCCAGCTCCCCGGGACAGTGGGGCTACGAGCAGTACTTC.

The chain carries TRBV2 and TRBJ1-2; tentative D call: TRBD1 (5 bases). The CDR3 is made up of 16 amino acids. V was pared by 7 bases and J by 6 bases, with 24 bases between. Germline CDR1 is SNHLY and CDR2 is FYNNEI. The CDR3 region has the DNA TGTGCCAGCATTAAAACGTTGGGGTTGGGGGAGGATGGCTACACCTTC. The encoded protein is CASIKTLGLGEDGYTF.

This chain joins TRBV4-2 and TRBJ1-3, with TRBD1 as a possible D gene (5 bases). The germline V gene has CDR1 LGHNA and CDR2 YNFKEQ. V lost 4 bases and J 4 bases, leaving 11 bases between the germline ends. There are 14 residues in the CDR3. This CDR3 reads CASSRGGVGNTIYF. CDR3 DNA: TGTGCCAGCAGCCGCGGGGGGGTCGGAAACACCATATATTTT.

This sequence joins TRBV1 and TRBJ2-7; the table gives TRBD2 as D, unverified against the DNA. TRBV1 is deemed a pseudogene. The CDR3 contains 13 residues. The DNA of the CDR3 is TGCACCAGCAGCCAAGGACTAGTTGTCGAGCAGTACTTC. It translates to CTSSQGLVVEQYF.

The chain has TRBV6-5 and TRBJ2-1; a possible D gene is TRBD2 (5 bases). Deletions cut 2 bases from V and 7 bases from J, with 12 bases between. Per the germline V gene, CDR1 is MNHEY and CDR2 is SVGAGI. CDR3 size: 14 residues. CDR3 amino acids: CASSYDGTRNEQFF. CDR3 bases: TGTGCCAGCAGTTACGACGGAACTAGGAATGAGCAGTTCTTC.